The next 29 T cell receptor beta chains were all read from a single sample in a study of blood T cell repertoires in COVID-19. This table comes from immunoSEQ multiplex PCR, and its TCRdb copy is limited to in-frame clones, with some not included. Altogether around 340,000 clones are present, approximately 89% being singletons, with the ten largest covering 3.5% to 4%. Source material: peripheral blood. Every receptor here comes from a woman aged 55-70 years with COVID-19, enrolled during active disease.

The table lists this clone with a count of one. CDR3 sequence: CASSLSTGLLMNTEAFF. DNA for the CDR3: TGTGCCAGCAGCCTTTCTACAGGCCTCCTTATGAACACTGAAGCTTTCTTT. This rearrangement joins TRBV7-8 to TRBJ1-1; TRBD1 might be the D (5 bases). The V end was cut by 5 bases, the J end by 0 bases, with 19 bases between. The CDR3 consists of 17 residues. CDR1 is SGHVS, CDR2 FQNEAQ, per germline.

V is TRBV6-5 and J is TRBJ1-4, with 10 bases fitting TRBD1. Germline CDR1 is MNHEY and CDR2 is SVGAGI. V gave up 6 bases and J gave up 7 bases; unmatched junction bases: 8. CDR3 length: 15 residues. The CDR3 DNA sequence: TGTGCCAGCAGGAGCGAGACAGGGGGCCGTGAAAAACTGTTTTTT. This gives the protein CASRSETGGREKLFF.

V usage is TRBV5-1 and J usage is TRBJ1-1; 7 nucleotides agree with TRBD1. This CDR3 has 15 amino acids. V lost 4 bases, J lost 0 bases, and 6 bases stayed unmatched. Germline V gene lookup returns CDR1 SGHRS and CDR2 YFSETQ. The CDR3 DNA reads as TGCGCCAGCAGCCATAGACAGGGCCTGAACACTGAAGCTTTCTTT. It is translated as CASSHRQGLNTEAFF.

This chain uses TRBV30 with TRBJ2-7; 7 positions agree with TRBD1. CDR3 size: 13 residues. Per the germline V gene, CDR1 is GTSNPN and CDR2 is SVGIG (reference sequence). V lost 4 bases, J lost 3 bases, and 6 bases stayed unmatched. CDR3 loop: CAWTPGQYYEQYF. The CDR3 region has the DNA TGTGCCTGGACTCCGGGACAGTACTACGAGCAGTACTTC.

The chain employs TRBV11-3 and TRBJ2-7, with TRBD1 matching over 9 bases. This CDR3 is 15 amino acids long. Unmatched junction bases numbered 7, after V lost 3 bases and J lost 4 bases. Germline-derived CDR1 and CDR2 are SGHNT and YENEEA. CDR3 DNA sequence: TGTGCCAGCAGCTTTAGGGGGACAGGGTCATACGAGCAGTACTTC. This translates into CASSFRGTGSYEQYF. The full variable domain, rest sourced from reference TRBV11-3 and TRBJ2-7, is EAGVVQSPRYKIIEKKQPVAFWCNPISGHNTLYWYLQNLGQGPELLIRYENEEAVDDSQLPKDRFSAERLKGVDSTLKIQPAELGDSAVYLCASSFRGTGSYEQYFGPGTRLTVT.

This clone has only a few counts. The chain couples TRBV27 to TRBJ1-1, with D uncertain. This CDR3 has 15 amino acids. The germline V gene has CDR1 MNHEY and CDR2 SMNVEV (reference sequence). Trimming cost V 0 bases and J 0 bases, with 8 bases left between them. CDR3 in amino acids: CASSLSHSMNTEAFF. The DNA for the CDR3 is TGTGCCAGCAGTTTATCGCACAGCATGAACACTGAAGCTTTCTTT.

The chain has TRBV7-9 and TRBJ1-2; a weak D match, TRBD1 (5 bases). V was cut by 2 bases and J by 4 bases, with 11 bases left in between. The length of the CDR3 is 14 residues. Germline V gives CDR1 SEHNR, CDR2 FQNEAQ (reference sequence). This CDR3 reads CASSLQGGSYGYTF. CDR3 coding DNA: TGTGCCAGCAGCTTACAGGGCGGATCCTATGGCTACACCTTC.

This rearrangement joins TRBV21-1 to TRBJ2-7; TRBD1 reflects the table's D call only, with no check against the DNA. TRBV21-1 represents a pseudogene. This CDR3 spans 14 amino acids. The DNA of the CDR3 is TGTGCCAGCAGCAAAACAGGGGATCCCTACGAGCAGTACTTC. Residues: CASSKTGDPYEQYF.

V is TRBV15 and J is TRBJ2-7, with 10 bases fitting TRBD2. This CDR3 is 13 amino acids long. V shed 4 bases, J shed 4 bases, and the junction held 1 base outside the gene matches. From germline, CDR1 is LNHNV and CDR2 YYDKDF (reference sequence). This chain's CDR3 is CATSKGLAYEQYF. The CDR3, as DNA: TGTGCCACCAGCAAGGGACTAGCGTACGAGCAGTACTTC.

The chain recombines TRBV21-1 with TRBJ1-1; whether TRBD1, the table's D call, matches the DNA was not checked. TRBV21-1 is a documented pseudogene. The length of the CDR3 is 16 residues. The CDR3: CASSTDMGQMNTEAFF. CDR3 DNA sequence: TGTGCCAGCAGCACCGATATGGGACAGATGAACACTGAAGCTTTCTTT.

The chain combines TRBV5-8 with TRBJ2-1; 7 nucleotides align to TRBD2. Trimming cost V 3 bases and J 0 bases; bases outside gene matches: 6. Germline values: CDR1 SGHTS, CDR2 YDEGEE. The CDR3 runs to 16 residues. Here the CDR3 reads CASSWDYVSSYNEQFF. The CDR3 DNA sequence: TGTGCCAGCAGCTGGGACTATGTGAGCTCCTACAATGAGCAGTTCTTC.

The chain employs TRBV18 and TRBJ1-1, with 12 bases identical to TRBD1. V was pared by 3 bases and J by 4 bases, with 6 bases of the junction left unmatched. The CDR3 covers 16 residues. Germline-derived CDR1 and CDR2 are KGHSH and LQKENI. The CDR3 spells CASSPGTGGSGTEAFF. In DNA, the CDR3 is TGTGCCAGCTCACCCGGGACAGGGGGCTCGGGCACTGAAGCTTTCTTT.

The V call is TRBV3-1 (or the pseudogene TRBV3-2), the J call TRBJ2-5; TRBD2 agrees at 7 bases. CDR1 LGHDT and CDR2 YNNKEL come from the germline V gene (reference sequence). The CDR3 has 14 residues. J gave up 9 bases and V 4 bases, and 11 bases lay outside the gene matches. The CDR3, as DNA: TGTGCCAGCAGCCGGTTCGGTGCGGGGGACGCCCAGTACTTC. Protein product: CASSRFGAGDAQYF.

The table lists this clone with a count of one. The chain carries TRBV28 and TRBJ1-1; 9 nucleotides line up with TRBD1. CDR1 and CDR2 (germline): MDHEN, SYDVKM. With V trimmed by 5 bases and J by 1 base, 5 bases remained unmatched. This CDR3 is 15 amino acids long. The CDR3 reads CASSPRTGANTEAFF. The CDR3 bases are TGTGCCAGCAGTCCGAGGACAGGGGCGAACACTGAAGCTTTCTTT.

The chain couples TRBV19 to TRBJ1-6; 8 bases line up with TRBD1. The CDR3 consists of 13 residues. Germline CDR1 LNHDA, CDR2 SQIVND (reference sequence). The J segment lost 9 bases and the V segment lost 6 bases, leaving 4 bases of the junction unmatched. The CDR3 nucleotides read TGTGCCAGTAGGGGACAGGTCACTTCACCCCTCCACTTT. Translated, it gives CASRGQVTSPLHF.

This chain links TRBV30 with TRBJ2-7; 10 bases are shared with TRBD1. Germline assignment: CDR1 GTSNPN and CDR2 SVGIG (reference sequence). CDR3 length: 13 residues. Germline trimming cut 5 bases from V and 6 bases from J; bases unmatched to any gene: 7. The CDR3 sequence is CAWAGTGVSEQYF. In DNA form, the CDR3 reads TGTGCCTGGGCCGGGACAGGGGTGTCCGAGCAGTACTTC.

J is TRBJ1-1 and V is TRBV2; 7 positions match TRBD1. CDR1 is SNHLY, CDR2 FYNNEI, per germline. The J segment lost 6 bases and the V segment lost 5 bases, leaving 9 bases of the junction unmatched. The CDR3 sequence is 14 residues long. CDR3 sequence: CASSLGHQGAEAFF. The CDR3, as DNA: TGTGCCAGCAGTTTAGGGCATCAGGGGGCTGAAGCTTTCTTT.

The chain recombines TRBV5-4 with TRBJ2-3; 11 bases align to TRBD1. The CDR3 has 15 amino acids. CDR1 is SGHNT, CDR2 YYREEE, per germline (reference sequence). J lost 5 bases, V lost 3 bases, and 5 bases had no gene match. The CDR3 coding sequence is TGTGCCAGCAGCTCCGGGACAGGGGGACGAGATACGCAGTATTTT. Protein product: CASSSGTGGRDTQYF.

The CDR3 bases are TGTGCCAGCAGCTCCGGAGTGAACACTGAAGCTTTCTTT. The encoded protein is CASSSGVNTEAFF. The V call is TRBV6-5, the J call TRBJ1-1; no firm D call. The germline gives CDR1 MNHEY, CDR2 SVGAGI. The CDR3 runs 13 residues. Trimming left V 6 bases short and J 0 bases short, with 8 bases between.

The rearrangement links TRBV7-2 to TRBJ2-2, with unresolved D. Germline lookup yields CDR1 SGHTA and CDR2 FQGNSA. CDR3 size: 15 residues. V was pared by 5 bases and J by 6 bases, with 16 bases between. This chain's CDR3 is CASSPRPRVAGELFF. The CDR3 nucleotides are TGTGCCAGCAGCCCTCGCCCGCGTGTCGCCGGGGAGCTGTTTTTT.

This chain links TRBV30 with TRBJ1-1; 7 bases fit TRBD1. Looked up from germline, CDR1 is GTSNPN and CDR2 is SVGIG (reference sequence). CDR3 length: 15 amino acids. The trim removed 3 bases at V and 1 base at J, leaving 8 bases unmatched. CDR3 coding DNA: TGTGCCTGGAGGGAGGGGGCACGAGCGAACACTGAAGCTTTCTTT. Encoded protein: CAWREGARANTEAFF.

Concerning this clone itself: This same CDR3 is encoded by further DNA sequences in the sample. This chain uses TRBV29-1 with TRBJ2-7; TRBD1 matches at 7 bases. J gave up 2 bases and V 6 bases, and 1 base lay outside the gene matches. This CDR3 has 11 amino acids. The germline V gene encodes CDR1 SQVTM and CDR2 ANQGSEA. The CDR3 spells CSVGQTYEQYF. The DNA for the CDR3 is TGCAGCGTGGGACAGACCTACGAGCAGTACTTC.

V usage is TRBV5-1 and J usage is TRBJ1-2; 9 nucleotides agree with TRBD1. Germline CDR1 reads SGHRS; CDR2 reads YFSETQ. CDR3 length: 14 residues. V gave up 0 bases and J gave up 8 bases; unmatched junction bases: 5. The CDR3 protein is CASSLEGTGRGYTF. CDR3 coding DNA: TGCGCCAGCAGCTTGGAGGGGACAGGGCGCGGCTACACCTTC. The full variable domain, rest sourced from reference TRBV5-1 and TRBJ1-2, is KAGVTQTPRYLIKTRGQQVTLSCSPISGHRSVSWYQQTPGQGLQFLFEYFSETQRNKGNFPGRFSGRQFSNSRSEMNVSTLELGDSALYLCASSLEGTGRGYTFGSGTRLTVV.

The chain employs TRBV6-5 and TRBJ1-2; TRBD1 might be the D (6 bases). This CDR3 has 12 amino acids. In germline, CDR1 is MNHEY, CDR2 SVGAGI. V was shortened by 11 bases and J by 1 base, with 11 bases between the two germline ends. CDR3 region: CAVTGNNYGYTF. In DNA, the CDR3 is TGTGCCGTAACAGGGAATAACTATGGCTACACCTTC.

This clone was seen a single time. The chain has TRBV3-1 (or the pseudogene TRBV3-2) and TRBJ2-4; 9 bases agree with TRBD1. This CDR3 is 13 amino acids long. The V gene end was trimmed by 3 bases and the J gene end by 8 bases; junction bases not matched to a gene: 2. CDR1 and CDR2 from the germline V gene are LGHDT and YNNKEL (reference sequence). The CDR3 sequence: CASSQTGGHIQYF. The CDR3 DNA reads TGTGCCAGCAGCCAGACAGGGGGGCACATTCAGTACTTC.

The chain employs TRBV11-2 and TRBJ1-6; 8 bases map to TRBD1. With 6 bases clipped from V and 9 bases from J, the junction kept 4 bases outside the gene matches. The CDR3 consists of 13 residues. Germline assignment: CDR1 SGHAT and CDR2 FQNNGV. The CDR3 here is CASRGTGVSPLHF. The CDR3 DNA follows: TGTGCCAGCAGAGGGACAGGTGTTTCACCCCTCCACTTT.

This sequence joins TRBV27 and TRBJ1-6, with D perhaps matching TRBD1 (6 bases). The germline V gene has CDR1 MNHEY and CDR2 SMNVEV (reference sequence). There are 16 residues in the CDR3. V lost 5 bases and J lost 3, with 14 bases in between. The CDR3 DNA reads as TGTGCCAGCAGTGCACAGGGAAGGATCTATAATTCACCCCTCCACTTT. It yields the protein CASSAQGRIYNSPLHF.

The genes are TRBV2 and TRBJ1-3; D remains ambiguous. This CDR3 contains 15 residues. V was cut by 6 bases and J by 3 bases, with 15 bases left in between. Germline V gives CDR1 SNHLY, CDR2 FYNNEI. The chain's CDR3 is CASSPQTVHGNTIYF. CDR3 bases: TGTGCCAGCAGCCCCCAGACTGTTCATGGAAACACCATATATTTT.

This sequence joins TRBV5-1 and TRBJ1-5, with D uncertain. The CDR3 is 13 amino acids. V was pared by 4 bases and J by 5 bases, with 10 bases between. Germline lookup yields CDR1 SGHRS and CDR2 YFSETQ. Written as DNA, the CDR3 is TGCGCCAGCAGCAGAGGCGAGGATCAGCCCCAGCATTTT. Its protein product is CASSRGEDQPQHF.